The subject of this entry is one TCR beta chain. Its specificity is not known. The junction and the germline gene differ at one end; a read error may be behind it. How the authors handled the data: Variation in CDR3 across clinicopathological groups served as the basis for constructing a distant-metastasis classifier in papillary thyroid cancer. TCRdb re-clonotyped the PCR reads via MiXCR. TCRdb's processing, not the study's, gives the V and J calls here. The repertoire holds roughly 6,900 clones, under 30% seen once, with 16% in the top ten. In germline, CDR1 is SNHLY, CDR2 FYNNEI. The CDR3 totals 14 residues. No treatment of any kind had been given to any patient before thyroid surgery. The data originate from a study of metastatic and nonmetastatic thyroid tumors. Study-wide background: Comparative analysis of repertoires was undertaken across blood and tumor or nodule tissue obtained from malignant and benign thyroid patients.

Findings and limits, study-wide: Significantly higher TCR beta diversity was reportedly seen in malignant thyroid tumors than benign nodules, in blood and tumor.

This sequence was found in a male donor with papillary thyroid cancer or a benign thyroid nodule (not recorded which). Some clones in this sample may be carry-over from other donors' samples. This chain uses TRBV2 with TRBJ2-3, with 9 positions matching TRBD2. Material: adjacent normal tissue. The CDR3 DNA reads TGTGCCAGCACCCCTGTGACTAGCGGCGATACGCGGTATTTT. It encodes CASTPVTSGDTRYF.